The rows below give T cell receptor beta chains drawn from one sample of a study of PD-L1 blockade in urothelial cancer. The data were produced by immunoSEQ multiplex PCR, yet TCRdb's version contains in-frame clones alone and is incomplete. The data show over 100,000 clones, 80% to 95% seen once. Here the sequenced sample was PBMCs, taken around atezolizumab (anti-PD-L1) treatment. The origin of the receptors is a man aged 55-75 years with urothelial cancer. Each CDR3 is given with its conserved first and last residue. D genes are given only for firm matches.

v_gene,d_gene,len,j_gene,CDR3nt,CDR3aa
TRBV9,TRBD1,17,TRBJ1-6,TGTGCCAGCAGCCTCTCCTCTATCCGGACAGGGGCTTCACCCCTCCACTTT,CASSLSSIRTGASPLHF
TRBV10-2,TRBD1,13,TRBJ1-5,TGCGCCACCAGACAGGGCAACAATCAGCCCCAGCATTTT,CATRQGNNQPQHF
TRBV2,-,14,TRBJ2-5,TGTGCCAGCTCCCGTAGGGGGACACAAGAGACCCAGTACTTC,CASSRRGTQETQYF
TRBV7-2,TRBD2,16,TRBJ2-2,TGTGCCAGCAGCTTAGTAGGGTCTAGCGGAGTCGGGGAGCTGTTTTTT,CASSLVGSSGVGELFF
TRBV18,TRBD2,13,TRBJ2-7,TGTGCCAGCTCACAGGAGCGGGAGAGCGAGCAGTACTTC,CASSQERESEQYF
TRBV4-3,TRBD1,13,TRBJ1-2,TGCGCCAGCAGCCAAGATGCAGGGGGCAGCTACACCTTC,CASSQDAGGSYTF
TRBV7-3,-,13,TRBJ2-5,TGTGCCAGCAGCCCGGGATACCAAGAGACCCAGTACTTC,CASSPGYQETQYF
TRBV6-4,-,15,TRBJ2-1,TGTGCCAGCAGTTCCGACAGGAACTCCTACAATGAGCAGTTCTTC,CASSSDRNSYNEQFF
TRBV5-1,TRBD2,16,TRBJ2-1,TGCGCCAGCAGCTTGATCGCGTTAGCGGGGTACAATGAGCAGTTCTTC,CASSLIALAGYNEQFF
TRBV7-6,-,12,TRBJ1-1,TGTGCCAGCAGCTCCCCCGAGGTTGAAGCTTTCTTT,CASSSPEVEAFF
TRBV7-9,-,14,TRBJ1-5,TGTGCCAGCAGCTTGGACCGTGGAAGTGGGAGCCAGCATTTT,CASSLDRGSGSQHF